This entry lists 30 T cell receptor beta chains sequenced from one sample in a study of a mutant IDH1 vaccine in newly diagnosed glioma. TCRdb's table, derived via immunoSEQ multiplex PCR, lists solely in-frame clones and lacks some. Among around 39,000 clones, approximately 84% were seen once, and the ten largest hold about 2.2%. These receptors have no known antigen. Time point: week 23, last vaccination. The study gave 300 ug of mutant IDH1 20-mer peptide per vaccine dose, with topical imiquimod. The sample was PBMCs, taken from a glioma patient whose treatment included an IDH1 peptide vaccine. The receptors were gathered from a woman younger than 30 with glioma. Some clones in this sample may be carry-over from other donors' samples.

The J gene is TRBJ1-5, the V gene TRBV9; D is unresolved. V lost 0 bases, J lost 5 bases, and 12 bases lay in between. This CDR3 contains 15 residues. CDR1 is SGDLS, CDR2 YYNGEE, per germline. CDR3 sequence reads: CASSVGGSSDQPQHF. The CDR3, as DNA: TGTGCCAGCAGCGTAGGTGGCAGCTCGGATCAGCCCCAGCATTTT.

The V call is TRBV7-7, the J call TRBJ1-4, with D unclear. Trimming removed 4 bases from V and 10 bases from J, with 13 bases in between. CDR3 length equals 13 residues. Germline V CDR1 and CDR2: SSHAT, FNYEAQ (reference sequence). CDR3 region: CASSYRVGGKLFF. The CDR3 nucleotides are TGTGCCAGCAGCTATCGCGTAGGAGGAAAACTGTTTTTT.

The chain uses TRBV25-1 and TRBJ2-5; no clear D gene. The closer fit of TRBJ2-7 to the DNA end suggests the J call may be wrong. Germline V gene sequence: CDR1 MGHDK, CDR2 SYGVNS. CDR3 size: 11 residues. The DNA of the CDR3 is TGTGCCAGCAGTGAATACAACGAGCAGTACTTC. Translation gives CASSEYNEQYF.

V gene TRBV6-5 combines with J gene TRBJ2-3, with 13 bases lining up with TRBD2. Germline CDR1 MNHEY, CDR2 SVGAGI. The ends lost 6 bases at V and 4 bases at J; junction bases unmatched: 4. The CDR3 sequence is 15 residues long. CDR3: CASRALAGGPDTQYF. The DNA of the CDR3 is TGTGCCAGCAGAGCACTAGCGGGGGGGCCAGATACGCAGTATTTT.

V and J are TRBV4-1 and TRBJ1-2; tentative D call: TRBD1 (5 bases). Germline CDR1 MGHRA, CDR2 YSYEKL. V lost 4 bases and J lost 6, with 15 bases in between. CDR3 length equals 14 residues. CDR3 sequence: CASSPNPRGDGYTF. The CDR3 DNA reads as TGCGCCAGCAGCCCGAACCCGAGGGGAGATGGCTACACCTTC.

This clone has just one count. Here the CDR3 reads CASSEHPRPNYGYTF. In nucleotides, the CDR3 is TGTGCCAGCAGTGAGCACCCCCGACCTAACTATGGCTACACCTTC. V usage is TRBV2 and J usage is TRBJ1-2; no definite D call. The CDR3 is 15 amino acids. Trimming left V 3 bases short and J 0 bases short, with 11 bases between. CDR1 and CDR2 (germline): SNHLY, FYNNEI. Filled out from reference TRBV2 and TRBJ1-2, the complete variable domain reads EPEVTQTPSHQVTQMGQEVILRCVPISNHLYFYWYRQILGQKVEFLVSFYNNEISEKSEIFDDQFSVERPDGSNFTLKIRSTKLEDSAMYFCASSEHPRPNYGYTFGSGTRLTVV.

This clone occurred a few times. The chain is built from TRBV9 and TRBJ1-5, with 9 bases lining up with TRBD1. V was clipped by 4 bases and J by 7 bases; unmatched bases: 6. The length of the CDR3 is 14 residues. CDR1 and CDR2 from the germline V gene are SGDLS and YYNGEE. CDR3: CASSSQGAEQPQHF. The CDR3 bases are TGTGCCAGCAGCTCACAGGGGGCGGAACAGCCCCAGCATTTT.

CDR3 bases: TGTGCCAGCAGCTCTAGCCCAAGACAGACTGATGGCTACACCTTC. The encoded protein is CASSSSPRQTDGYTF. The V and J genes are TRBV5-4 and TRBJ1-2; the D gene is possibly TRBD1 (5 bases). V dropped 3 bases and J dropped 6 bases, with 18 bases sitting between them. CDR1 and CDR2 from the germline V gene are SGHNT and YYREEE (reference sequence). This CDR3 is built from 15 residues.

This chain uses TRBV2 with TRBJ2-1; 10 bases line up with TRBD2. CDR3 length: 15 residues. V dropped 2 bases and J dropped 4; count of bases not matched to a gene: 2. Germline CDR1 is SNHLY and CDR2 is FYNNEI. Here the CDR3 reads CASSELAGEYNEQFF. CDR3 in DNA: TGTGCCAGCAGTGAACTAGCGGGAGAGTACAATGAGCAGTTCTTC.

This chain uses TRBV7-2 with TRBJ2-3; 7 bases fit TRBD1. Germline CDR1 reads SGHTA; CDR2 reads FQGNSA. The CDR3 runs 17 residues. V was clipped by 4 bases and J by 3 bases; unmatched bases: 13. The DNA of the CDR3 is TGTGCCAGCAGCTCTAAGATACGACAGGGTGGAACAGATACGCAGTATTTT. It encodes CASSSKIRQGGTDTQYF.

V gene TRBV27 combines with J gene TRBJ2-2; D is perhaps TRBD1 (7 bases). This CDR3 is 16 amino acids long. CDR1 and CDR2 from the germline V gene are MNHEY and SMNVEV (reference sequence). Trimming left V 10 bases short and J 5 bases short, with 23 bases between. In nucleotides, the CDR3 is TGTGCCACCCTGAAGCGGGCAGGGGGATCGACCGGGGAGCTGTTTTTT. Its translation is CATLKRAGGSTGELFF.

The chain employs TRBV10-2 and TRBJ1-1; the match to TRBD1 covers 7 bases. There are 13 residues in the CDR3. CDR1 is WSHSY and CDR2 is SAAADI in the germline V gene. Unmatched junction bases numbered 1, after V lost 6 bases and J lost 0 bases. In DNA, the CDR3 is TGCGCCAGCAGCAGGGGGATGAACACTGAAGCTTTCTTT. It encodes CASSRGMNTEAFF.

Only a few counts were recorded for this clone. The V call is TRBV6-1, the J call TRBJ1-1; D remains ambiguous. Germline CDR1 MNHNS, CDR2 SASEGT. The ends were cut back, 4 bases at V and 0 bases at J, with 9 bases in the middle. The CDR3 runs 14 residues. The CDR3 here is CASSVRALNTEAFF. DNA for the CDR3: TGTGCCAGCAGTGTCCGGGCTCTGAACACTGAAGCTTTCTTT.

The gene calls are TRBV7-9 and TRBJ2-7; D is uncertain. The germline V gene encodes CDR1 SEHNR and CDR2 FQNEAQ (reference sequence). V was shortened by 3 bases and J by 2 bases, with 11 bases between the two germline ends. The CDR3 runs to 14 residues. The CDR3 loop is CASSFQTLAYEQYF. The CDR3 bases are TGTGCCAGCAGCTTTCAAACTCTTGCCTACGAGCAGTACTTC.

Here the CDR3 DNA reads TGTGCCAGCAACATTGGTGGGGGTTCGGACGAGCAGTACTTC. Its protein product is CASNIGGGSDEQYF. V usage is TRBV9 and J usage is TRBJ2-7; D may correspond to TRBD1 or TRBD2 (5 bases each). V lost 6 bases and J lost 5, with 18 bases in between. Germline CDR1 and CDR2: SGDLS and YYNGEE. The CDR3 runs to 14 residues.

The chain has TRBV29-1 and TRBJ2-5, with D uncertain. Germline CDR1 and CDR2: SQVTM and ANQGSEA. V lost 6 bases and J 5 bases, leaving 10 bases between the germline ends. The CDR3 is 11 amino acids. CDR3 nucleotides: TGCAGCGTCGTTAGCTTGGAGACCCAGTACTTC. It specifies CSVVSLETQYF.

This rearrangement joins TRBV29-1 to TRBJ2-2, with TRBD1 matching over 7 bases. This CDR3 is 14 amino acids long. V trimming: 6 bases; J trimming: 5 bases; junction bases outside the gene matches: 9. Germline loops: CDR1 SQVTM, CDR2 ANQGSEA. CDR3 amino acids: CSVLDRQSTGELFF. CDR3 sequence (DNA): TGCAGCGTCCTGGACAGGCAATCTACCGGGGAGCTGTTTTTT.

This chain links TRBV28 with TRBJ2-7, with D perhaps matching TRBD2 (7 bases). This CDR3 is 14 amino acids long. The V end lost 5 bases, the J end lost 3 bases, and 14 bases lay between the germline ends. The germline V gene encodes CDR1 MDHEN and CDR2 SYDVKM. CDR3 DNA sequence: TGTGCCAGCAGTGGGGGGGCAGCGTACTACGAGCAGTACTTC. Its protein is CASSGGAAYYEQYF. The full variable domain, rest sourced from reference TRBV28 and TRBJ2-7, is DVKVTQSSRYLVKRTGEKVFLECVQDMDHENMFWYRQDPGLGLRLIYFSYDVKMKEKGDIPEGYSVSREKKERFSLILESASTNQTSMYLCASSGGAAYYEQYFGPGTRLTVT.

The V and J genes are TRBV6-6 and TRBJ2-2; 8 bases match TRBD1. Trimming at V came to 6 bases and at J to 5 bases, leaving 5 bases not matched to a gene. The CDR3 extends over 14 amino acids. CDR1 MNHNY and CDR2 SVGAGI come from the germline V gene (reference sequence). CDR3 DNA sequence: TGTGCCAGCAGAGGTCGGACAGGGACCGGGGAGCTGTTTTTT. It encodes CASRGRTGTGELFF.

The V gene is TRBV6-5, the J gene TRBJ1-1, with a tentative D call TRBD1 (6 bases). Per the germline V gene, CDR1 is MNHEY and CDR2 is SVGAGI. The CDR3 runs 15 residues. V was clipped by 6 bases and J by 0 bases, with 14 bases between them. The CDR3 sequence is CASSRPGVLNTEAFF. CDR3 nucleotides: TGTGCCAGCAGCCGCCCAGGGGTTCTGAACACTGAAGCTTTCTTT.

The rearrangement links TRBV30 to TRBJ2-3; D is possibly TRBD1 or TRBD2 (5 bases each). V shed 3 bases and J shed 0 bases, with 28 bases lying between them. The length of the CDR3 is 20 residues. CDR1 GTSNPN and CDR2 SVGIG come from the germline V gene (reference sequence). CDR3 residues: CAWRRGPADSFLTSTDTQYF. The CDR3, as DNA: TGTGCCTGGAGAAGAGGGCCTGCTGACAGTTTCTTAACTAGCACAGATACGCAGTATTTT.

This clone was observed a single time. The chain employs TRBV4-3 and TRBJ1-2; TRBD1 matches 10 bases. With V trimmed by 0 bases and J by 4 bases, 8 bases remained unmatched. The CDR3 has 17 residues. Germline CDR1 is LGHNA and CDR2 is YSLEER. CDR3 DNA sequence: TGCGCCAGCAGCCAAGACGCCCGGACAGGGGGTTTCTATGGCTACACCTTC. Translation: CASSQDARTGGFYGYTF.

The table lists this clone with a count of one. The chain couples TRBV2 to TRBJ2-1; TRBD2 aligns across 13 bases. CDR3 length: 16 amino acids. Germline CDR1 reads SNHLY; CDR2 reads FYNNEI. V lost 6 bases, J lost 7 bases, and 9 bases stayed unmatched. CDR3 protein: CASRKELAGGPNEQFF. The DNA for the CDR3 is TGTGCCAGCAGGAAGGAACTAGCGGGGGGGCCGAATGAGCAGTTCTTC.

The chain couples TRBV15 to TRBJ2-6; 7 nucleotides align to TRBD1. With 0 bases clipped from V and 0 bases from J, the junction kept 5 bases outside the gene matches. Germline V CDR1 and CDR2: LNHNV, YYDKDF (reference sequence). This CDR3 is 18 amino acids long. CDR3: CATSREEGASSGANVLTF. The CDR3 DNA is TGTGCCACCAGCAGAGAAGAGGGGGCGAGCTCTGGGGCCAACGTCCTGACTTTC.

The CDR3 coding sequence is TGTGCCAGCAGCGTAGGGACTAGCAGTAACAATGAGCAGTTCTTC. As protein: CASSVGTSSNNEQFF. The chain combines TRBV9 with TRBJ2-1; 8 bases align to TRBD2. V was pared by 0 bases and J by 5 bases, with 4 bases of the junction left unmatched. The CDR3 totals 15 residues. CDR1 and CDR2 (germline): SGDLS, YYNGEE.

The chain has TRBV5-1 and TRBJ2-7; D unresolved. CDR3 size: 11 residues. V lost 3 bases and J 4 bases, leaving 5 bases between the germline ends. Germline V gene lookup returns CDR1 SGHRS and CDR2 YFSETQ. The CDR3 spells CASSSRYEQYF. Here the CDR3 DNA reads TGCGCCAGCAGCTCCCGGTACGAGCAGTACTTC.

This clone was recorded once. The CDR3 DNA is TGTGCCAGCAGCCGATTCAGGGGAGCCACTGAAGCTTTCTTT. Its translation is CASSRFRGATEAFF. This chain links TRBV11-2 with TRBJ1-1, with a weak D call TRBD1 (6 bases). The germline V gene has CDR1 SGHAT and CDR2 FQNNGV. V was trimmed by 5 bases and J by 4 bases, leaving 14 bases between them. This CDR3 is 14 amino acids long.

This clone was observed a single time. A read error may account for a junction end that differs from germline. Other nucleotide sequences from this sample produce the same CDR3. The chain links TRBV30 to TRBJ1-1; D gene uncertain. Germline CDR1 reads GTSNPN; CDR2 reads SVGIG (reference sequence). There are 11 residues in the CDR3. CDR3 in DNA: TGCGCCTGGACGGTGAACACTGAAGCTTTCTTT. Encoded protein: CAWTVNTEAFF.

The rearrangement links TRBV27 to TRBJ1-6; no clear D. Germline values: CDR1 MNHEY, CDR2 SMNVEV (reference sequence). Trimming stripped 4 bases from V and 0 bases from J, with 10 bases between. This CDR3 contains 16 residues. The CDR3 protein is CASSSRASSYNSPLHF. The CDR3 nucleotides read TGTGCCAGCAGTTCTCGGGCGAGCTCCTATAATTCACCCCTCCACTTT.

The rearrangement uses TRBV9 and TRBJ2-7; 8 bases line up with TRBD2. The CDR3 length is 15 residues. Per germline, CDR1 SGDLS and CDR2 YYNGEE. Trimming cost V 3 bases and J 2 bases; bases outside gene matches: 7. CDR3 nucleotide sequence: TGTGCCAGCAGCGCGGCCCGGGGGGGCGCCTACGAGCAGTACTTC. It encodes CASSAARGGAYEQYF.